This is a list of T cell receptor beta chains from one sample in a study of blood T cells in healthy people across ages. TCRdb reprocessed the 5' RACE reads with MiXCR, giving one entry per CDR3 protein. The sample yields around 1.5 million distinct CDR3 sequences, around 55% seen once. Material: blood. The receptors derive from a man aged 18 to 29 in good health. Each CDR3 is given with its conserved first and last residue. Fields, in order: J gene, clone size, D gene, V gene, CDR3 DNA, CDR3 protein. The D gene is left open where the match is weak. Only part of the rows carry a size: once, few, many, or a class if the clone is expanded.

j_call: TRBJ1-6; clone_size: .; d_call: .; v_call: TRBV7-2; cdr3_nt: TGTGCCAGCACCGACACTCGCGGGGTAAAGAATTCACCCCTCCACTTT; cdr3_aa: CASTDTRGVKNSPLHF
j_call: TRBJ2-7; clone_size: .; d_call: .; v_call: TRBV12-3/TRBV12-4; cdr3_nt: TGTGCCAGCACCCTCGGGATCGGGGAGGCCTACGAGCAGTACTTC; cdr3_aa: CASTLGIGEAYEQYF
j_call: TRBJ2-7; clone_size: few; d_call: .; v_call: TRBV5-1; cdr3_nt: TGCGCCAGCAGCTTGGATTTTACGGACCCCTACGAGCAGTACTTC; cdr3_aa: CASSLDFTDPYEQYF
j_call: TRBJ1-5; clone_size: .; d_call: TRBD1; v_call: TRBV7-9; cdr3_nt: TGTGCCAGCAGCCCCGACAGGGATCCGCAGCCCCAGCATTTT; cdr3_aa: CASSPDRDPQPQHF
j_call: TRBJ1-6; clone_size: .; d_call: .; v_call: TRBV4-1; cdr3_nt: TGCGCCAGCAGCCAAGTAGCGGGGACTCAGCATAATTCACCCCTCCACTTT; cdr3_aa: CASSQVAGTQHNSPLHF
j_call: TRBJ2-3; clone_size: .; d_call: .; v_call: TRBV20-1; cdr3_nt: TGCAGTGCTAGATCCTCAGGGGCAGATACGCAGTATTTT; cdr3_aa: CSARSSGADTQYF
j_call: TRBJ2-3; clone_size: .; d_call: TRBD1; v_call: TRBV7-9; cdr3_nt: TGTGCCAGCAGCTGGGACAGGGTCACAGATACGCAGTATTTT; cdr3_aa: CASSWDRVTDTQYF
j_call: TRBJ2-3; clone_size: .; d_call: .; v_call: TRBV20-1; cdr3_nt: TGCAGTCCCAGGTCAGATACGCAGTATTTT; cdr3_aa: CSPRSDTQYF
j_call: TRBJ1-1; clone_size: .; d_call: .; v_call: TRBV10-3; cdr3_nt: TGTGCCATCAGTGACGCCGGGTTTATGAACACTGAAGCTTTCTTT; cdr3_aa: CAISDAGFMNTEAFF
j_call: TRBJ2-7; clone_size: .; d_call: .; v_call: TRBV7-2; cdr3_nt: TGTGCCAGCAGCTTTTTGGACGGGGGAGGATACGAGCAGTACTTC; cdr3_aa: CASSFLDGGGYEQYF
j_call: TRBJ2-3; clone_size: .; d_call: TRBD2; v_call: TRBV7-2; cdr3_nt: TGTGCCAGCAGCCTAGCGGGGAGGTCAGATACGCAGTATTTT; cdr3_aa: CASSLAGRSDTQYF
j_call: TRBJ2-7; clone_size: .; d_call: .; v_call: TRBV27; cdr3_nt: TGTGCCAGCGCTCCTGGGGGCGGCTACGAGCAGTACTTC; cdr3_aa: CASAPGGGYEQYF
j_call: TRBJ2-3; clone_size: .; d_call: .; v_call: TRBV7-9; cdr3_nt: TGTGCCAGCAGCCCTCATCCGAAGGCTAGCACAGATACGCAGTATTTT; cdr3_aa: CASSPHPKASTDTQYF
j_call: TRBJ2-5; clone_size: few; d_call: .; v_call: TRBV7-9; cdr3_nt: TGTGCCAGCAGCTTAGGGGCACGACGAGAGACCCAGTACTTC; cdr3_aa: CASSLGARRETQYF
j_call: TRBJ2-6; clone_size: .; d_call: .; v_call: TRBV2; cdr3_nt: TGTGCCAGCAGCATCGTCGGGGCCAACGTCCTGACTTTC; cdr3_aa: CASSIVGANVLTF
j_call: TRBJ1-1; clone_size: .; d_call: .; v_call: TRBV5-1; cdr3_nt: TGCGCCAGCAGCCGCTACTCAGGGGAGGTCGGTGAAGCTTTCTTT; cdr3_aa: CASSRYSGEVGEAFF
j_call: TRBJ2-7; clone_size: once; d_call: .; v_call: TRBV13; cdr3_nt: TGTGCCAGCAGCTTGACCCATTCCGGCGGACGCGACTCCTACGAGCAGTACTTC; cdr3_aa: CASSLTHSGGRDSYEQYF
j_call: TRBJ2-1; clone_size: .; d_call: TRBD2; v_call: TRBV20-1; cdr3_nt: TGCAGTGCCGAGACTAGCGGGGACTACAATGAGCAGTTCTTC; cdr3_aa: CSAETSGDYNEQFF
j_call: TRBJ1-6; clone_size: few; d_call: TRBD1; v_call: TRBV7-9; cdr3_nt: TGTGCCAGCAGCACCACGGGACAGGGACTCTATTCACCCCTCCACTTT; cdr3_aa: CASSTTGQGLYSPLHF
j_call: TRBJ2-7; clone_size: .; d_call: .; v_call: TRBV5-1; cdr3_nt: TGCGCCAGCGCGGAGACTAGCTACGAGCAGTACTTC; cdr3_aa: CASAETSYEQYF
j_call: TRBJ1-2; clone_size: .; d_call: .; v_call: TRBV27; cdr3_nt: TGTGCCAGCAGTTTATCGGGGTTGGGCAACTATGGCTACACCTTC; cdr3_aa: CASSLSGLGNYGYTF
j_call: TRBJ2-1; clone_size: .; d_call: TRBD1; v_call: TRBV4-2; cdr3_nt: TGTGCCAGCAGCCAGTCGACAGGGCCGAACTACAATGAGCAGTTCTTC; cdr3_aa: CASSQSTGPNYNEQFF
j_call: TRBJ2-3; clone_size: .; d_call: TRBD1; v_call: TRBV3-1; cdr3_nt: TGTGCCAGCAGCCAAGGGGACAGGGAAGAGTATTTT; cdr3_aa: CASSQGDREEYF
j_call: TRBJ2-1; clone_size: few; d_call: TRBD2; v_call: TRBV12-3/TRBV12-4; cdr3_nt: TGTGCCAGCAGAAGACTAGCGGGGAGGGCCTATGAGCAGTTCTTC; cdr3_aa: CASRRLAGRAYEQFF
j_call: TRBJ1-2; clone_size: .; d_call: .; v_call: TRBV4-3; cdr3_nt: TGCGCCAGCAGCCAAACGCGCAGTTTTTGGAGTGGCTACACCTTC; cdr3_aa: CASSQTRSFWSGYTF
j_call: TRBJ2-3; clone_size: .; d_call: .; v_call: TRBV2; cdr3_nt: TGTGCCAGCAAAGAATTTCGGGGCCAAGACACAGATACGCAGTATTTT; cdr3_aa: CASKEFRGQDTDTQYF
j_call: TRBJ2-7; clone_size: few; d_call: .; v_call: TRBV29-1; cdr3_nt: TGCAGCGGCGGACGTGGCTACGAGCAGTACTTC; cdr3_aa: CSGGRGYEQYF
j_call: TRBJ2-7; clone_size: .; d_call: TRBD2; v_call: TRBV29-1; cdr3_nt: TGCAGCGTTGAAGATCCGTTCCGGGGGGACTACGAGCAGTACTTC; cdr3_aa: CSVEDPFRGDYEQYF
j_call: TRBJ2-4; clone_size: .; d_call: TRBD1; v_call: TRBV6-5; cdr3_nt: TGTGCCAGCAGTTACAGGGGGCCCGGAAACATTCAGTACTTC; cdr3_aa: CASSYRGPGNIQYF
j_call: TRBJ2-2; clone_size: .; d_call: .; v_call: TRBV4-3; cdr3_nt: TGCGCCAGCAGCCAAGAATGGGCTAAAGCTAACACCGGGGAGCTGTTTTTT; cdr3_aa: CASSQEWAKANTGELFF
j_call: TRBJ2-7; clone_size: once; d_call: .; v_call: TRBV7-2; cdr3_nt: TGTGCCAGCAGCCGAGGACTCGCAATCTACTACGAGCAGTACTTC; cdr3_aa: CASSRGLAIYYEQYF
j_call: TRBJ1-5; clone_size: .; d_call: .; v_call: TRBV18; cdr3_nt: TGTGCCAGCTCACCAAAGGGAGGGGATCAGCCCCAGCATTTT; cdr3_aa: CASSPKGGDQPQHF
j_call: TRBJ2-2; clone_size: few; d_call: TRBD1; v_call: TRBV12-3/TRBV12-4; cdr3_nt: TGTGCCAGCAGTTTCGGACAGGGAGTGAGAACTCTCCACACCGGGGAGCTGTTTTTT; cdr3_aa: CASSFGQGVRTLHTGELFF
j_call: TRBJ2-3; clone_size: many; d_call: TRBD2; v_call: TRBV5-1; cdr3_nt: TGTGCCAGCAGTTCTGGACTAGCAACAGATACGCAGTATTTT; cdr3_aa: CASSSGLATDTQYF
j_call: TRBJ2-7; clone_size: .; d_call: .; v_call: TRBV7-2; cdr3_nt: TGTGCCAGCAGCTTTCCCGGGGAATCCTACGAGCAGTACTTC; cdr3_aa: CASSFPGESYEQYF
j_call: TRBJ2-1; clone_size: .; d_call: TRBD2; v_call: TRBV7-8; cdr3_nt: TGTGCCAGCAGCTTGTGGTTGGCGGGAGGGCTTGGTGAGCAGTTCTTC; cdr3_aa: CASSLWLAGGLGEQFF
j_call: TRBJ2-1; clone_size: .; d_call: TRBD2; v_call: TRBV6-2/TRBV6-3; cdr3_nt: TGTGCCAGCATAGCAATGTGGGGAGGGTTGGGGAGCTCCTACAATGAGCAGTTCTTC; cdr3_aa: CASIAMWGGLGSSYNEQFF
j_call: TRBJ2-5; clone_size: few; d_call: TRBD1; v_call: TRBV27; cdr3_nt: TGTGCCAGCGGGGCGGAACAGGGGGAAGAGACCCAGTACTTC; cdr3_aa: CASGAEQGEETQYF
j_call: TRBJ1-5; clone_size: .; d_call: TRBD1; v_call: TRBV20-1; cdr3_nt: TGCAGTGCCATTATAGAGACAGGGGGTAGCAATCAGCCCCAGCATTTT; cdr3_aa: CSAIIETGGSNQPQHF
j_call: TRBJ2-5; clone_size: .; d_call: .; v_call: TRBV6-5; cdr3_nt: TGTGCCAGCAATAGGGCAATTGGACAAGAGACCCAGTACTTC; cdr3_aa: CASNRAIGQETQYF
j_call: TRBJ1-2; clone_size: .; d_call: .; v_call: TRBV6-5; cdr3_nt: TGTGCCAGCGGAAGGGGAAGCAAGTATGGCTACACCTTC; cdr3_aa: CASGRGSKYGYTF
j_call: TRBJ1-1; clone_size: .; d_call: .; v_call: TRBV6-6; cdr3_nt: TGTGCCAGCAGGTTCGGTGGGGGCACTGAAGCTTTCTTT; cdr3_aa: CASRFGGGTEAFF
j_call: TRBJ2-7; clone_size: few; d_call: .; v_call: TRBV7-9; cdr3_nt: TGTGACGGCAGCTTCGGAGACCACCTCGAGCAGTACTTC; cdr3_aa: CDGSFGDHLEQYF
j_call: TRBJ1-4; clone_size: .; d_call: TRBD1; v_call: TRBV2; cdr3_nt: TGTGCCAGCAGGGAGAGGGGGCATGAAAAACTGTTTTTT; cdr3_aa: CASRERGHEKLFF
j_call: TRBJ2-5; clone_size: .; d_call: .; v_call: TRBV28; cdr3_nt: TGTGCCAGCAGTTTTCCTAGCGATACAGAGACCCAGTACTTC; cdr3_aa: CASSFPSDTETQYF
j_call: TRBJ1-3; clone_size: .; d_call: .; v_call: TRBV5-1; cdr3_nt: TGCGCCAGCAGTTTCTCTCAATCGGACGGAAACACCATATATTTT; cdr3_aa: CASSFSQSDGNTIYF
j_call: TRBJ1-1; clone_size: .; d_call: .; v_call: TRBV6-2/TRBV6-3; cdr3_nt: TGTGCCAGCAGTACAGGGTATAGAGCTTTCTTT; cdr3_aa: CASSTGYRAFF
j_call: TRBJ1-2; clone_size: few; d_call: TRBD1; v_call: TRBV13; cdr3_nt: TGTGCCAGCAGCGGACACAGGGGAGACTATGGCTACACCTTC; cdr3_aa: CASSGHRGDYGYTF
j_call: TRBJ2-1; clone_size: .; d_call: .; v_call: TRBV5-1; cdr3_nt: TGCGCCAGCAGGCAGTCGGGAGCCAATGAGCAGTTCTTC; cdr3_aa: CASRQSGANEQFF